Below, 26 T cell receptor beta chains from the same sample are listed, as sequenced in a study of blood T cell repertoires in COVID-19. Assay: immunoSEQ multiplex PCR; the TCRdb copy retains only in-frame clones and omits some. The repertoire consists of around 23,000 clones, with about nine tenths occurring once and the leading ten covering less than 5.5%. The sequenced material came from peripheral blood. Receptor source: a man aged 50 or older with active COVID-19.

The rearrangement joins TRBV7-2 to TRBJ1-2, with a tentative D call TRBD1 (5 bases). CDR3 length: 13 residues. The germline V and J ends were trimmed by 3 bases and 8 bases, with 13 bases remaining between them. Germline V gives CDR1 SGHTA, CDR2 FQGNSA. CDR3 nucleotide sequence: TGTGCCAGCAGCTTCGACAGCCTCGGAGGCTACACCTTC. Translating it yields CASSFDSLGGYTF. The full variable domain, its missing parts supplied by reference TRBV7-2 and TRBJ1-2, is GAGVSQSPSNKVTEKGKDVELRCDPISGHTALYWYRQSLGQGLEFLIYFQGNSAPDKSGLPSDRFSAERTGGSVSTLTIQRTQQEDSAVYLCASSFDSLGGYTFGSGTRLTVV.

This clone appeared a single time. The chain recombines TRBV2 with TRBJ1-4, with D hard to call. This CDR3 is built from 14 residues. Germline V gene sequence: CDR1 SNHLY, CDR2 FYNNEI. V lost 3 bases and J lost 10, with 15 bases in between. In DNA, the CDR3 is TGTGCCAGCAGTGACTGGACCGGGAAGGGAAAACTGTTTTTT. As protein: CASSDWTGKGKLFF.

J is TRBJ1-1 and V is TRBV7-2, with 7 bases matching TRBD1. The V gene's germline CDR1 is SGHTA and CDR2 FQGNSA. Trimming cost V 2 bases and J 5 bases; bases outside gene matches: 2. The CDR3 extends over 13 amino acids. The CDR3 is CASSLRDRTEAFF. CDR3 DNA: TGTGCCAGCAGCTTACGGGACAGAACTGAAGCTTTCTTT. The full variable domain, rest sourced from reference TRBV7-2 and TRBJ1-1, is GAGVSQSPSNKVTEKGKDVELRCDPISGHTALYWYRQSLGQGLEFLIYFQGNSAPDKSGLPSDRFSAERTGGSVSTLTIQRTQQEDSAVYLCASSLRDRTEAFFGQGTRLTVV.

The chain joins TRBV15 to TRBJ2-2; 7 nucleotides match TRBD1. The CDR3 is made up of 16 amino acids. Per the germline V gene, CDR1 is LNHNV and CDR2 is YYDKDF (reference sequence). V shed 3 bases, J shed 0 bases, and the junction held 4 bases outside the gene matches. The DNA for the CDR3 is TGTGCCACCAGCAGGGGGGACAGCTCGAACACCGGGGAGCTGTTTTTT. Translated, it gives CATSRGDSSNTGELFF.

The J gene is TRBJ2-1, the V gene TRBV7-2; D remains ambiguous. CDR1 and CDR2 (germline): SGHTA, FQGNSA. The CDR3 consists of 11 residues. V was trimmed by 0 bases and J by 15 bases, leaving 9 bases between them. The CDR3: CASSLAREVFF. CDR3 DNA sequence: TGTGCCAGCAGCTTAGCCAGAGAGGTGTTCTTC.

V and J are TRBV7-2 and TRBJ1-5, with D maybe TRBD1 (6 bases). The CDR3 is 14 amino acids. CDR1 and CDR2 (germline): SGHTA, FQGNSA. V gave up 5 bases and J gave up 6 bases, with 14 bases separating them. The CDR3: CASSAGGGGQPQHF. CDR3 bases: TGTGCCAGCAGCGCAGGAGGGGGGGGTCAGCCCCAGCATTTT.

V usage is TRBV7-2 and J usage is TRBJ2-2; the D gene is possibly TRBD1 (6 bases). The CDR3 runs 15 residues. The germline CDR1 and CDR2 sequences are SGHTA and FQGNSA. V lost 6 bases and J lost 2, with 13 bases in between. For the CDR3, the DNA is TGTGCCAGCAGTGCACAGGGACCCAACACCGGGGAGCTGTTTTTT. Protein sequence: CASSAQGPNTGELFF.

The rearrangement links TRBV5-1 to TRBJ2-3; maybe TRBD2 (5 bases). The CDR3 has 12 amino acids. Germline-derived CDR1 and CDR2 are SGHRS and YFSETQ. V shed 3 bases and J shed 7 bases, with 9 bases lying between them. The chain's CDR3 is CASSSSINTQYF. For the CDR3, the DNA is TGCGCCAGCAGCTCTAGCATAAATACGCAGTATTTT.

CDR3 DNA sequence: TGTGCCAGTAGTATGGGGAACAGGGCCCCTTCCCAGTACTTC. Protein sequence: CASSMGNRAPSQYF. The rearrangement links TRBV19 to TRBJ2-5; possibly TRBD1 for D (6 bases). CDR1 is LNHDA, CDR2 SQIVND, per germline (reference sequence). Trimming left V 3 bases short and J 9 bases short, with 17 bases between. The CDR3 is 14 residues long.

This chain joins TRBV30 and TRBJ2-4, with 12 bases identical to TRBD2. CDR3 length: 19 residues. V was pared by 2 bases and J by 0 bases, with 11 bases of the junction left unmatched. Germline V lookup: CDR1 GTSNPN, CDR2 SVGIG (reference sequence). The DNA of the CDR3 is TGTGCCTGGAGTCCATCTAGCGGGAGGGCCGGTGGAGCCAAAAACATTCAGTACTTC. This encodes CAWSPSSGRAGGAKNIQYF.

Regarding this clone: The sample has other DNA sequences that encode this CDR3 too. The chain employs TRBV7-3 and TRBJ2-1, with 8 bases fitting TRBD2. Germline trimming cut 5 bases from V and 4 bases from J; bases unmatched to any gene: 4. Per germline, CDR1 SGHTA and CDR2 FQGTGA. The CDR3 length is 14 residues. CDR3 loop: CASSPGLAYNEQFF. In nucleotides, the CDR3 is TGTGCCAGCAGCCCAGGACTAGCTTACAATGAGCAGTTCTTC.

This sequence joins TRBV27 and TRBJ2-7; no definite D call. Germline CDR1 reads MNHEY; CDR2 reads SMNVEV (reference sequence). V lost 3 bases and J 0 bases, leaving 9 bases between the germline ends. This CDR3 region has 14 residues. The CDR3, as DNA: TGTGCCAGCAGTTTGCAGGCCTACTCCTACGAGCAGTACTTC. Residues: CASSLQAYSYEQYF.

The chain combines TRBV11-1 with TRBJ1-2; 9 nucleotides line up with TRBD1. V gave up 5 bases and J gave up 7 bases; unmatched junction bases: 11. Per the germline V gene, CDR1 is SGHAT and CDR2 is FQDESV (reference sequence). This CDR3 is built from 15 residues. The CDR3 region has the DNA TGTGCCAGCAGCCAAGGACAGGGGACGTCGGCTGGCTACACCTTC. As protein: CASSQGQGTSAGYTF.

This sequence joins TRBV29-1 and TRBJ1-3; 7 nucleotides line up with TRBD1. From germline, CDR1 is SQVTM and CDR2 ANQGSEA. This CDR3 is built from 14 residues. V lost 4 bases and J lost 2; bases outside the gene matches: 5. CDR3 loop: CSVGQGTTGNTIYF. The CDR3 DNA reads TGCAGCGTTGGACAGGGAACCACTGGAAACACCATATATTTT.

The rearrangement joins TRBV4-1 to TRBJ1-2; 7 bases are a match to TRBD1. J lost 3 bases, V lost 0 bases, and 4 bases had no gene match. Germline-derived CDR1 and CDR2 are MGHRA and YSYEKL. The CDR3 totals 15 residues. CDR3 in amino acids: CASSQDPQGDYGYTF. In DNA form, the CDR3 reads TGCGCCAGCAGCCAAGATCCCCAGGGGGACTATGGCTACACCTTC.

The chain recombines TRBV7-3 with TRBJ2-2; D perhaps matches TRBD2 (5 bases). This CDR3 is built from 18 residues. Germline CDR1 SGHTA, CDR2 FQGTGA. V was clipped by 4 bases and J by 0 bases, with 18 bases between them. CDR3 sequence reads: CASSSSRPDGTNTGELFF. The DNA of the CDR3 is TGTGCCAGCAGCTCCAGTAGACCTGACGGGACGAACACCGGGGAGCTGTTTTTT.

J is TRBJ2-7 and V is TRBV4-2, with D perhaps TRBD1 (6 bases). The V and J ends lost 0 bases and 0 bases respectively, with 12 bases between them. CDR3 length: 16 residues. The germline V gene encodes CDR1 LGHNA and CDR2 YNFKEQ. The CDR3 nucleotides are TGTGCCAGCAGCCAAGATTGGCCAGGGGCCTCCTACGAGCAGTACTTC. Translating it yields CASSQDWPGASYEQYF.

The CDR3 protein is CASKGSSNQPQHF. The CDR3 nucleotides read TGTGCCAGCAAGGGGTCAAGCAATCAGCCCCAGCATTTT. V and J are TRBV2 and TRBJ1-5; weak D call: TRBD1 (5 bases). The CDR3 is 13 residues long. Germline assignment: CDR1 SNHLY and CDR2 FYNNEI. The V end lost 7 bases, the J end lost 1 base, and 8 bases lay between the germline ends.

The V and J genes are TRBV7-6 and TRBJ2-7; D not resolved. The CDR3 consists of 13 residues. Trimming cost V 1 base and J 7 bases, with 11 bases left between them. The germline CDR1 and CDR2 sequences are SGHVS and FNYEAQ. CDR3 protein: CASSLVRSAEQYF. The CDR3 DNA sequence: TGTGCCAGCAGCTTAGTTAGGTCAGCGGAGCAGTACTTC.

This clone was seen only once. CDR3 in amino acids: CASTVGGAHQETQYF. As DNA, the CDR3 is TGTGCCAGTACCGTTGGGGGGGCCCACCAAGAGACCCAGTACTTC. The V gene is TRBV19, the J gene TRBJ2-5; possibly TRBD2 for D (7 bases). V shed 7 bases and J shed 0 bases, with 15 bases lying between them. This CDR3 region has 15 residues. The germline CDR1 and CDR2 sequences are LNHDA and SQIVND (reference sequence).

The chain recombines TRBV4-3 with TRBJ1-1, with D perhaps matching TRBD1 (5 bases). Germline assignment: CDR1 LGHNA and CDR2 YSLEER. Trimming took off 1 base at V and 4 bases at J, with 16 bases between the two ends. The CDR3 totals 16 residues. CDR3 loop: CASSQGTGGVTTEAFF. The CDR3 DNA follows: TGCGCCAGCAGCCAAGGAACAGGCGGGGTGACCACTGAAGCTTTCTTT.

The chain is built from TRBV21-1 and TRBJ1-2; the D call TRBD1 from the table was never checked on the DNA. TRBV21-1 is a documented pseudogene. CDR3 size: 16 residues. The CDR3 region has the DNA TGTGCCAGCAGCGACCCCCAGGGGGCGCAGGTCTATGGCTACACCTTC. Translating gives CASSDPQGAQVYGYTF.

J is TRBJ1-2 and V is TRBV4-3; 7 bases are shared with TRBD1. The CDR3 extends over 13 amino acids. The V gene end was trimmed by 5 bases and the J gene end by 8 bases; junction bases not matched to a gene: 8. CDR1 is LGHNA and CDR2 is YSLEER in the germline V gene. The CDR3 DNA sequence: TGCGCCAGCAGCTCCCGGGACAGCATAGGCTACACCTTC. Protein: CASSSRDSIGYTF.

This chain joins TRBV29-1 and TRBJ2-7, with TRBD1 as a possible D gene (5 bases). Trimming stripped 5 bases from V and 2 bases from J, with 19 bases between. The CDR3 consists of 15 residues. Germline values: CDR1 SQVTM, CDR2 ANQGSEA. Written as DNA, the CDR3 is TGCAGCGTTCAACTTCCAGTGGGGCCCCCCTACGAGCAGTACTTC. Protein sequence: CSVQLPVGPPYEQYF.

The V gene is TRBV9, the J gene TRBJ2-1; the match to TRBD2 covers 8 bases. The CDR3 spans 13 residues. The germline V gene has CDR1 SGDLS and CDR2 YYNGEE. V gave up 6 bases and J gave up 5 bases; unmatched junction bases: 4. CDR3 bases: TGTGCCAGCAACGACGGGAGGGACAATGAGCAGTTCTTC. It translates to CASNDGRDNEQFF.

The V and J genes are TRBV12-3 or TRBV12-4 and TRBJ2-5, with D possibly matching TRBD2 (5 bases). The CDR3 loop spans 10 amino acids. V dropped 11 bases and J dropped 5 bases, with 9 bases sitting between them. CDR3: CAPPGETQYF. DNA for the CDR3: TGTGCCCCCCCGGGGGAGACCCAGTACTTC.